The 26 T cell receptor beta chains reported below all come from one sample, sequenced in a study of CD8 T cells in ankylosing spondylitis. In TCRdb, the 5' RACE reads were re-called with MiXCR into one record per CDR3 protein. The table shows under 450,000 distinct CDR3 sequences, with approximately 22% occurring only once. The sample consisted of blood, either unsorted or a sorted T cell fraction (not recorded which). These receptors were taken from a male donor with ankylosing spondylitis or in good health (not recorded which).

This chain links TRBV6-6 with TRBJ2-7; D ambiguous. The CDR3 consists of 12 residues. In germline, CDR1 is MNHNY, CDR2 SVGAGI (reference sequence). V was cut by 0 bases and J by 7 bases, with 7 bases left in between. The CDR3 DNA is TGTGCCAGCAGTTACTCGGTGAGGGAGCAGTACTTC. Translating it yields CASSYSVREQYF.

This clonotype occurred many times. This chain joins TRBV12-3 or TRBV12-4 and TRBJ2-2, with a possible D match to TRBD1 (6 bases). The CDR3 is 13 residues long. With 11 bases removed from V and 4 bases from J, the gap between germline ends came to 14 bases. The CDR3 loop is CALLDSLTGELFF. The CDR3 coding sequence is TGTGCCCTTCTGGACAGCCTCACCGGGGAGCTGTTTTTT.

This clonotype was detected only a few times. This chain connects TRBV11-2 to TRBJ2-7; the D is unclear. CDR1 is SGHAT and CDR2 is FQNNGV in the germline V gene. V shed 1 base and J shed 0 bases, with 13 bases lying between them. This CDR3 is built from 16 residues. The CDR3 DNA reads as TGTGCCAGCAGCTTAGGTCTCTACGGTCCCTCCTACGAGCAGTACTTC. Translated, it gives CASSLGLYGPSYEQYF.

This chain joins TRBV6-5 and TRBJ2-2, with 7 positions matching TRBD2. V lost 2 bases and J lost 4; bases outside the gene matches: 4. Germline assignment: CDR1 MNHEY and CDR2 SVGAGI. The CDR3 runs 15 residues. The CDR3 region has the DNA TGTGCCAGCAGTTACGAGTCTAGCGGCACCGGGGAGCTGTTTTTT. It encodes CASSYESSGTGELFF.

This chain connects TRBV9 to TRBJ2-2, with a weak D call TRBD2 (6 bases). This CDR3 has 16 residues. Deletions cut 10 bases from V and 0 bases from J, with 19 bases between. Germline V gives CDR1 SGDLS, CDR2 YYNGEE. CDR3 residues: CASSGHRSSNTGELFF. In DNA form, the CDR3 reads TGTGCCTCCAGCGGGCACAGGTCCTCGAACACCGGGGAGCTGTTTTTT.

This clonotype showed up just a few times. The chain couples TRBV4-1 to TRBJ1-5; D is unresolved. CDR1 MGHRA and CDR2 YSYEKL come from the germline V gene. The CDR3 contains 16 residues. The V end was cut by 1 base, the J end by 1 base, with 11 bases between. For the CDR3, the DNA is TGCGCCAGCAGCCAAGCGCGGGGAGAGAGCAATCAGCCCCAGCATTTT. This sequence encodes CASSQARGESNQPQHF.

The rearrangement links TRBV5-1 to TRBJ2-1, with D unresolved. The CDR3 is made up of 15 amino acids. Deletions cut 4 bases from V and 0 bases from J, with 11 bases between. Germline V gene lookup returns CDR1 SGHRS and CDR2 YFSETQ. CDR3 coding DNA: TGCGCCAGCAGCCCTTGGGCCCGCTCCTACAATGAGCAGTTCTTC. Translation: CASSPWARSYNEQFF.

This chain uses TRBV12-5 with TRBJ2-1, with a weak D call TRBD1 (5 bases). Germline V gene sequence: CDR1 LGHNT, CDR2 FRNRAP. The V and J ends lost 7 bases and 9 bases respectively, with 10 bases between them. The CDR3 loop spans 11 amino acids. The CDR3 DNA reads as TGTGCTAGTGACTATAGGGGTGAGCAGTTCTTC. This gives the protein CASDYRGEQFF.

This rearrangement joins TRBV3-1 to TRBJ2-1, with unresolved D. The CDR3 is 15 residues long. V lost 4 bases to trimming and J lost 6 bases, with 16 bases between them. Germline V gene data show CDR1 as LGHDT and CDR2 as YNNKEL (reference sequence). The CDR3 sequence: CASSRDRQQSNEQFF. CDR3 coding DNA: TGTGCCAGCAGCCGAGACCGTCAACAGAGCAATGAGCAGTTCTTC.

This clonotype has more than one count but fewer than ten. This chain connects TRBV12-3 or TRBV12-4 to TRBJ2-1; no clear D gene. Between the trimmed V and J ends, which lost 0 bases and 7 bases, there was a span of 16 bases. The length of the CDR3 is 16 residues. For the CDR3, the DNA is TGTGCCAGCAGTTTAGCCCCCCTAACTATGAGAAATGAGCAGTTCTTC. It specifies CASSLAPLTMRNEQFF.

This chain connects TRBV7-9 to TRBJ1-1; D unclear. Trimming took 6 bases from V and 3 from J, leaving 5 bases between them. The CDR3 covers 11 residues. Germline CDR1 SEHNR, CDR2 FQNEAQ (reference sequence). The chain's CDR3 is CASRVHTEAFF. The CDR3 nucleotides read TGTGCCAGCAGAGTACACACTGAAGCTTTCTTT.

The rearrangement joins TRBV12-3 or TRBV12-4 to TRBJ2-7, with D uncertain. V was pared by 7 bases and J by 5 bases, with 15 bases between. This CDR3 has 13 residues. CDR3 residues: CASTPSYTNEQYF. DNA of the CDR3: TGTGCCAGCACCCCGAGCTATACGAACGAGCAGTACTTC.

The genes are TRBV5-4 and TRBJ2-3, with 10 bases aligning to TRBD2. Germline V lookup: CDR1 SGHNT, CDR2 YYREEE (reference sequence). The CDR3 loop spans 20 amino acids. V was pared by 1 base and J by 2 bases, with 16 bases of the junction left unmatched. As DNA, the CDR3 is TGTGCCAGCAGCTTGTATCCGCCTAGCGGGGGATATCTTGACACAGATACGCAGTATTTT. Translation: CASSLYPPSGGYLDTDTQYF. The full variable domain, its missing parts supplied by reference TRBV5-4 and TRBJ2-3, is ETGVTQSPTHLIKTRGQQVTLRCSSQSGHNTVSWYQQALGQGPQFIFQYYREEENGRGNFPPRFSGLQFPNYSSELNVNALELDDSALYLCASSLYPPSGGYLDTDTQYFGPGTRLTVL.

For the CDR3, the DNA is TGCAGCGTCGTCGGTCCCTTGACGAGTTTTAACACTGAAGCTTTCTTT. Amino acid sequence: CSVVGPLTSFNTEAFF. The chain links TRBV29-1 to TRBJ1-1; D not certain. This CDR3 is 16 amino acids long. Germline CDR1 reads SQVTM; CDR2 reads ANQGSEA. V was clipped by 6 bases and J by 2 bases, with 22 bases between them. The full variable domain, in which reference TRBV29-1 and TRBJ1-1 provide the parts outside the CDR3, is SAVISQKPSRDICQRGTSLTIQCQVDSQVTMMFWYRQQPGQSLTLIATANQGSEATYESGFVIDKFPISRPNLTFSTLTVSNMSPEDSSIYLCSVVGPLTSFNTEAFFGQGTRLTVV.

The sample holds a few counts of this clonotype. The genes are TRBV11-2 and TRBJ2-3; possibly TRBD2 for D (5 bases). V was pared by 5 bases and J by 7 bases, with 10 bases between. The CDR3 sequence is 12 residues long. Germline CDR1 SGHAT, CDR2 FQNNGV. The CDR3 nucleotides are TGTGCCAGCAGCCCCTTCGGGAATACGCAGTATTTT. Protein: CASSPFGNTQYF.

The chain links TRBV7-9 to TRBJ1-2; 7 nucleotides agree with TRBD1. V was pared by 6 bases and J by 5 bases, with 12 bases of the junction left unmatched. This CDR3 spans 15 amino acids. CDR1 and CDR2 from the germline V gene are SEHNR and FQNEAQ (reference sequence). The CDR3 region has the DNA TGTGCCAGCAGGCATGGGACAGTGAGTTTGTATGGCTACACCTTC. It is translated as CASRHGTVSLYGYTF.

The chain combines TRBV3-1 with TRBJ2-1; 8 nucleotides line up with TRBD1. The ends lost 1 base at V and 8 bases at J; junction bases unmatched: 13. This CDR3 is built from 17 residues. Germline lookup yields CDR1 LGHDT and CDR2 YNNKEL (reference sequence). The CDR3 loop is CASSQGLGTGRFDEQFF. CDR3 nucleotides: TGTGCCAGCAGCCAAGGATTGGGGACAGGCCGGTTCGATGAGCAGTTCTTC.

The chain combines TRBV12-3 or TRBV12-4 with TRBJ1-2; D ambiguous. CDR3 length: 14 residues. V was shortened by 3 bases and J by 8 bases, with 16 bases between the two germline ends. For the CDR3, the DNA is TGTGCCAGCAGTTTTGTTGAGCCCCATGGAGGCTACACCTTC. This codes for CASSFVEPHGGYTF.

This clonotype has a handful of counts. This chain joins TRBV13 and TRBJ2-5; 10 positions agree with TRBD1. V was clipped by 5 bases and J by 5 bases; unmatched bases: 8. The CDR3 spans 15 residues. CDR1 is PRHDT, CDR2 FYEKMQ, per germline (reference sequence). CDR3 bases: TGTGCCAGCAGCGCCGACAGGGGGCTTAGTGAGACCCAGTACTTC. It specifies CASSADRGLSETQYF. The complete variable domain, with remaining parts taken from reference TRBV13 and TRBJ2-5, reads AAGVIQSPRHLIKEKRETATLKCYPIPRHDTVYWYQQGPGQDPQFLISFYEKMQSDKGSIPDRFSAQQFSDYHSELNMSSLELGDSALYFCASSADRGLSETQYFGPGTRLLVL.

This clonotype was detected only a few times. This chain links TRBV20-1 with TRBJ2-3; 12 positions match TRBD2. The CDR3 loop spans 15 amino acids. Unmatched junction bases numbered 8, after V lost 6 bases and J lost 4 bases. Germline CDR1 reads DFQATT; CDR2 reads SNEGSKA (reference sequence). The CDR3 loop reads CSADSGLAGPDTQYF. The CDR3 bases are TGCAGTGCCGACTCCGGACTAGCGGGGCCAGATACGCAGTATTTT.

This clonotype was found a few times. The chain couples TRBV10-3 to TRBJ2-1; the D gene is possibly TRBD1 (7 bases). This CDR3 spans 15 amino acids. V lost 6 bases, J lost 4 bases, and 16 bases lay in between. Germline-derived CDR1 and CDR2 are ENHRY and SYGVKD. Here the CDR3 reads CAIREGSGGYNEQFF. The CDR3 DNA reads TGTGCCATCAGGGAAGGGTCAGGGGGGTACAATGAGCAGTTCTTC.

This chain connects TRBV3-1 to TRBJ2-1; no reliable D call. CDR3 size: 17 residues. V shed 0 bases and J shed 3 bases, with 15 bases lying between them. Germline lookup yields CDR1 LGHDT and CDR2 YNNKEL (reference sequence). The CDR3 nucleotides are TGTGCCAGCAGCCAAGATGTGGGCATTACAATCTACAATGAGCAGTTCTTC. Translated, it gives CASSQDVGITIYNEQFF.

This clonotype has a handful of counts. V usage is TRBV29-1 and J usage is TRBJ2-7, with 7 bases fitting TRBD1. J lost 6 bases, V lost 1 base, and 9 bases had no gene match. Germline V gene lookup returns CDR1 SQVTM and CDR2 ANQGSEA. The CDR3 extends over 14 amino acids. The CDR3 DNA reads TGCAGCGTTGAAGTGGCAGGGGGAAACGGCGAGCAGTACTTC. This sequence encodes CSVEVAGGNGEQYF.

This clonotype appeared a few times. The CDR3: CATSEEDVISYNEQFF. CDR3 DNA: TGTGCCACCTCCGAGGAGGACGTGATCTCCTACAATGAGCAGTTCTTC. The chain employs TRBV24-1 and TRBJ2-1; D might be TRBD2 (5 bases). CDR1 and CDR2 (germline): KGHDR, SFDVKD. V lost 9 bases to trimming and J lost 0 bases, with 17 bases between them. CDR3 length: 16 amino acids.

This clonotype was recorded a few times. This sequence joins TRBV20-1 and TRBJ2-7, with a tentative D call TRBD1 (6 bases). The germline gives CDR1 DFQATT, CDR2 SNEGSKA (reference sequence). V was trimmed by 0 bases and J by 5 bases, leaving 8 bases between them. The CDR3 extends over 12 amino acids. For the CDR3, the DNA is TGCAGTGCTAGAGAACAGGGAGACGAGCAGTACTTC. It encodes CSAREQGDEQYF.

J is TRBJ2-1 and V is TRBV6-1; D gene uncertain. Germline V gives CDR1 MNHNS, CDR2 SASEGT. Trimming shortened V by 11 bases and J by 4 bases, and 15 bases separated the two germline ends. This CDR3 region has 13 residues. The CDR3 loop reads CACGWAAYNEQFF. The CDR3 nucleotides are TGTGCCTGTGGGTGGGCAGCGTACAATGAGCAGTTCTTC.